Shown below are 27 T cell receptor beta chains from a single sample sequenced in a study of blood T cell repertoires in COVID-19. Generated by immunoSEQ multiplex PCR, the TCRdb table keeps only in-frame clones and is missing some. The sample carries 250,000 to 350,000 clones, 88% recorded once. The sample taken for sequencing was peripheral blood. These TCRs come from a woman in her 30s with COVID-19, enrolled during active disease.

The chain recombines TRBV3-1 (or the pseudogene TRBV3-2) with TRBJ2-5, with TRBD2 as a possible D gene (6 bases). The germline V gene encodes CDR1 LGHDT and CDR2 YNNKEL (reference sequence). Between the trimmed V and J ends, which lost 3 bases and 5 bases, there was a span of 13 bases. The CDR3 totals 14 residues. The CDR3 loop is CASSHWGEGETQYF. The DNA of the CDR3 is TGTGCCAGCAGCCATTGGGGGGAAGGGGAGACCCAGTACTTC.

The rearrangement joins TRBV7-9 to TRBJ2-7; 7 nucleotides line up with TRBD2. Germline V gives CDR1 SEHNR, CDR2 FQNEAQ (reference sequence). V was clipped by 2 bases and J by 5 bases; unmatched bases: 9. The CDR3 has 15 amino acids. The chain's CDR3 is CASSLSAGALDEQYF. DNA of the CDR3: TGTGCCAGCAGCTTAAGTGCGGGAGCTTTGGACGAGCAGTACTTC.

The V gene is TRBV7-2, the J gene TRBJ2-1; no clear D. Trimming shortened V by 1 base and J by 0 bases, and 7 bases separated the two germline ends. The CDR3 loop spans 15 amino acids. Germline lookup yields CDR1 SGHTA and CDR2 FQGNSA. The CDR3 sequence: CASSLDASSYNEQFF. CDR3 coding DNA: TGTGCCAGCAGCTTAGACGCGAGCTCCTACAATGAGCAGTTCTTC.

The table lists this clone with a count of one. The CDR3 nucleotides are TGTGCCAGCTCACCTCTAAGTAGCACAGATACGCAGTATTTT. It translates to CASSPLSSTDTQYF. J is TRBJ2-3 and V is TRBV18, with D uncertain. The CDR3 runs 14 residues. V lost 3 bases, J lost 0 bases, and 7 bases lay in between. Germline V gene lookup returns CDR1 KGHSH and CDR2 LQKENI.

This clone has only one observation. The V gene is TRBV5-4, the J gene TRBJ2-7; TRBD1 agrees at 8 bases. The CDR3 consists of 13 residues. CDR1 and CDR2 from the germline V gene are SGHNT and YYREEE (reference sequence). V lost 3 bases, J lost 3 bases, and 2 bases stayed unmatched. Written as DNA, the CDR3 is TGTGCCAGCAGCTACGGGACAGGCTACGAGCAGTACTTC. It translates to CASSYGTGYEQYF.

J is TRBJ1-4 and V is TRBV27; 7 bases align to TRBD1. The CDR3 totals 14 residues. After removal of 9 bases from V and 7 bases from J, the junction contained 11 bases not matched to a gene. Germline assignment: CDR1 MNHEY and CDR2 SMNVEV (reference sequence). CDR3 DNA: TGTGCCAGAGGGACAGACGAAGCTTGTGAAAAACTGTTTTTT. The encoded protein is CARGTDEACEKLFF.

A few counts support this clone. This sequence joins TRBV10-1 and TRBJ1-1; the D gene is possibly TRBD1 (6 bases). Germline V gene sequence: CDR1 WNHNN, CDR2 SYGVQD (reference sequence). The V end lost 6 bases, the J end lost 10 bases, and 18 bases lay between the germline ends. This CDR3 is built from 13 residues. CDR3 loop: CASSYRAGERAFF. CDR3 nucleotide sequence: TGCGCCAGCAGCTACAGGGCTGGGGAGAGAGCTTTCTTT.

In DNA form, the CDR3 reads TGTGCCAGCAGCGACAGCGGGTGGGGTGAAGCTTTCTTT. This encodes CASSDSGWGEAFF. The gene calls are TRBV6-2 or TRBV6-3 and TRBJ1-1; a possible D gene is TRBD1 (5 bases). CDR1 is MNHEY and CDR2 is SVGEGT in the germline V gene. This CDR3 contains 13 residues. V dropped 6 bases and J dropped 7 bases, with 15 bases sitting between them.

The chain combines TRBV27 with TRBJ2-6, with 11 positions matching TRBD1. Looked up from germline, CDR1 is MNHEY and CDR2 is SMNVEV (reference sequence). The CDR3 runs 17 residues. The J segment lost 0 bases and the V segment lost 6 bases, leaving 4 bases of the junction unmatched. The CDR3 loop is CASSGQGAYSGANVLTF. The DNA for the CDR3 is TGTGCCAGCAGCGGACAGGGGGCTTACTCTGGGGCCAACGTCCTGACTTTC.

The V gene is TRBV6-5, the J gene TRBJ1-2; no clear D. The CDR3 runs to 13 residues. Germline V gene lookup returns CDR1 MNHEY and CDR2 SVGAGI. V lost 8 bases to trimming and J lost 2 bases, with 12 bases between them. CDR3 loop: CASGRTQNYGYTF. The CDR3 DNA is TGTGCCAGCGGTCGTACACAAAACTATGGCTACACCTTC.

The genes are TRBV14 and TRBJ2-7, with 7 bases that match TRBD2. Unmatched junction bases numbered 14, after V lost 0 bases and J lost 6 bases. CDR1 SGHDN and CDR2 FVKESK come from the germline V gene. The CDR3 runs to 17 residues. CDR3 protein: CASSQDGSGLRRGEQYF. CDR3 bases: TGTGCCAGCAGCCAAGACGGATCGGGACTAAGGCGGGGCGAGCAGTACTTC.

This clone came up once. The chain couples TRBV9 to TRBJ1-2, with TRBD1 matching over 9 bases. V was pared by 3 bases and J by 3 bases, with 6 bases of the junction left unmatched. CDR3 length: 15 residues. CDR1 SGDLS and CDR2 YYNGEE come from the germline V gene. The DNA for the CDR3 is TGTGCCAGCAGCGGCACAGGGGGCGCGGACTATGGCTACACCTTC. The encoded protein is CASSGTGGADYGYTF.

V is TRBV4-1 and J is TRBJ1-6, with 7 bases identical to TRBD1. This CDR3 is 15 amino acids long. V lost 4 bases to trimming and J lost 10 bases; unmatched junction nucleotides: 10. The germline V gene encodes CDR1 MGHRA and CDR2 YSYEKL. The CDR3 reads CASSPQTGIGSPLHF. CDR3 nucleotide sequence: TGCGCCAGCAGCCCGCAGACAGGGATCGGCTCACCCCTCCACTTT.

The chain has TRBV3-1 (or the pseudogene TRBV3-2) and TRBJ2-1; 7 bases line up with TRBD2. The J segment lost 10 bases and the V segment lost 3 bases, leaving 6 bases of the junction unmatched. Germline V gene sequence: CDR1 LGHDT, CDR2 YNNKEL (reference sequence). The CDR3 extends over 13 amino acids. The CDR3 region is CASSQSRGGEQFF. The CDR3 nucleotides read TGTGCCAGCAGCCAGTCGAGGGGAGGGGAGCAGTTCTTC.

For this clone: The sample carries other DNA sequences with the same CDR3. CDR3 in DNA: TGCGCCAGCAGCCCACGAGGCCTAGACTACAATGAGCAGTTCTTC. Translating it yields CASSPRGLDYNEQFF. V is TRBV4-1 and J is TRBJ2-1, with no clear D. Trimming removed 4 bases from V and 3 bases from J, with 13 bases in between. The CDR3 is 15 residues long. Germline V gene lookup returns CDR1 MGHRA and CDR2 YSYEKL.

The chain links TRBV10-3 to TRBJ2-7; 16 bases match TRBD2. The CDR3 length is 19 residues. Unmatched junction bases numbered 7, after V lost 0 bases and J lost 2 bases. CDR1 and CDR2 (germline): ENHRY, SYGVKD. The CDR3 region is CAISESPGLAGGNTYEQYF. The CDR3 DNA reads as TGTGCCATCAGTGAGTCGCCGGGACTAGCGGGAGGGAATACCTACGAGCAGTACTTC.

This clone was detected once. The chain has TRBV3-1 (or the pseudogene TRBV3-2) and TRBJ2-5; D possibly corresponds to TRBD2 (7 bases). Germline CDR1 LGHDT, CDR2 YNNKEL (reference sequence). Trimming stripped 3 bases from V and 5 bases from J, with 10 bases between. This CDR3 has 13 residues. The CDR3 sequence is CASSHGGAETQYF. The CDR3 coding sequence is TGTGCCAGCAGCCATGGGGGGGCTGAGACCCAGTACTTC.

The rearrangement joins TRBV28 to TRBJ1-3; TRBD1 agrees at 8 bases. The CDR3 has 15 amino acids. The germline gives CDR1 MDHEN, CDR2 SYDVKM. J gave up 5 bases and V 4 bases, and 7 bases lay outside the gene matches. The CDR3 protein is CASSSSGQGRNTIYF. The CDR3 coding sequence is TGTGCCAGCAGTTCCTCTGGACAGGGTCGAAACACCATATATTTT.

The chain is built from TRBV5-1 and TRBJ2-7, with TRBD2 matching over 15 bases. V trimming: 5 bases; J trimming: 4 bases; junction bases outside the gene matches: 1. CDR1 is SGHRS, CDR2 YFSETQ, per germline. This CDR3 has 14 amino acids. The CDR3 DNA is TGCGCCAGCAGTGGGACTAGCGGGAGGTACGAGCAGTACTTC. As protein: CASSGTSGRYEQYF.

The V and J genes are TRBV6-5 and TRBJ2-1; TRBD2 matches 15 bases. V trimming: 6 bases; J trimming: 7 bases; junction bases outside the gene matches: 4. CDR3 size: 15 residues. Germline assignment: CDR1 MNHEY and CDR2 SVGAGI. Here the CDR3 reads CASSRGLAGGNEQFF. The CDR3 coding sequence is TGTGCCAGCAGCCGGGGACTAGCGGGAGGTAATGAGCAGTTCTTC.

This clone appeared once. This chain connects TRBV9 to TRBJ1-1; D may be TRBD1 (6 bases). Trimming cost V 4 bases and J 5 bases, with 18 bases left between them. The germline CDR1 and CDR2 sequences are SGDLS and YYNGEE. The CDR3 is made up of 15 amino acids. For the CDR3, the DNA is TGTGCCAGCAGCCCGACAGGTCTGGGGGAAACTGAAGCTTTCTTT. It codes for CASSPTGLGETEAFF.

This clone has only one observation. The chain employs TRBV11-3 and TRBJ2-1; 8 bases agree with TRBD1. V was clipped by 5 bases and J by 0 bases; unmatched bases: 6. Germline V gives CDR1 SGHNT, CDR2 YENEEA. The CDR3 runs 16 residues. The CDR3 here is CASSLRTGSSYNEQFF. CDR3 nucleotide sequence: TGTGCCAGCAGCCTCAGGACAGGGAGCTCCTACAATGAGCAGTTCTTC.

CDR3 sequence reads: CASSTRGTVFGTEAFF. The CDR3 DNA is TGTGCCAGCAGCACACGCGGGACAGTGTTTGGCACTGAAGCTTTCTTT. The chain couples TRBV7-8 to TRBJ1-1; 7 bases agree with TRBD1. The V gene's germline CDR1 is SGHVS and CDR2 FQNEAQ. The V gene end was trimmed by 5 bases and the J gene end by 4 bases; junction bases not matched to a gene: 13. The CDR3 loop spans 16 amino acids.

V usage is TRBV6-6 and J usage is TRBJ1-1, with 9 bases lining up with TRBD1. The CDR3 totals 14 residues. With V trimmed by 6 bases and J by 0 bases, 2 bases remained unmatched. CDR1 and CDR2 (germline): MNHNY, SVGAGI (reference sequence). The CDR3 sequence is CASRTGGVNTEAFF. CDR3 sequence (DNA): TGTGCCAGCAGGACAGGGGGAGTGAACACTGAAGCTTTCTTT.

The chain combines TRBV28 with TRBJ1-4; D is ambiguous. CDR1 and CDR2 (germline): MDHEN, SYDVKM. The V gene lost 5 bases and the J gene lost 0 bases, with 22 bases spanning the gap. The CDR3 length is 19 residues. The CDR3 loop is CASSLPTSSWETTNEKLFF. The CDR3 DNA sequence: TGTGCCAGCAGTCTTCCGACCTCATCGTGGGAGACAACTAATGAAAAACTGTTTTTT.

The rearrangement joins TRBV27 to TRBJ2-2; D gene unclear. There are 14 residues in the CDR3. Germline CDR1 reads MNHEY; CDR2 reads SMNVEV (reference sequence). Between the trimmed V and J ends, which lost 0 bases and 3 bases, there was a span of 5 bases. The CDR3 protein is CASSLSFDTGELFF. The CDR3 DNA sequence: TGTGCCAGCAGTTTATCGTTCGACACCGGGGAGCTGTTTTTT.

V and J are TRBV9 and TRBJ2-5; a possible D gene is TRBD2 (6 bases). The CDR3 has 16 amino acids. Trimming removed 4 bases from V and 1 base from J, with 17 bases in between. Germline values: CDR1 SGDLS, CDR2 YYNGEE. The CDR3 DNA reads TGTGCCAGCAGCCCACACCCTCCGGGACTCCAAGAGACCCAGTACTTC. Translation: CASSPHPPGLQETQYF.